These 7 T cell receptor beta chains were all obtained from the same sample, sequenced in a study of cytomegalovirus exposure and HLA in healthy donors. Both 60 Vbeta primers and 13 Jbeta primers went into the PCR. Method: immunoSEQ multiplex PCR; TCRdb's copy keeps in-frame clones and lacks some. The sample has under 85,000 clones, and its top ten clones hold approximately 15%. Sequenced material: PBMCs. The source is a boy between 5 and 17 years old in good health and CMV-seronegative.

The chain employs TRBV5-1 and TRBJ1-1; a possible D gene is TRBD1 (5 bases). The V gene's germline CDR1 is SGHRS and CDR2 YFSETQ. The CDR3 is made up of 16 amino acids. V was cut by 4 bases and J by 8 bases, with 24 bases left in between. The CDR3, as DNA: TGCGCCAGCAGCCGAGGAACAGACAGCCTCCGGGGGGAAGCTTTCTTT. It yields the protein CASSRGTDSLRGEAFF.

The V call is TRBV30, the J call TRBJ2-5, with D maybe TRBD1 (5 bases). CDR1 is GTSNPN and CDR2 is SVGIG in the germline V gene (reference sequence). This CDR3 contains 13 residues. V lost 5 bases and J lost 1, with 11 bases in between. The CDR3 loop reads CAWGWGGQETQYF. The DNA of the CDR3 is TGTGCCTGGGGTTGGGGCGGCCAAGAGACCCAGTACTTC.

The chain combines TRBV6-5 with TRBJ1-2, with a tentative D call TRBD1 (5 bases). Germline values: CDR1 MNHEY, CDR2 SVGAGI. Deletions cut 4 bases from V and 4 bases from J, with 13 bases between. The CDR3 runs 14 residues. CDR3 nucleotide sequence: TGTGCCAGCAGTTCGCCAGACGGGGGCTATGGCTACACCTTC. It translates to CASSSPDGGYGYTF.

The chain links TRBV27 to TRBJ2-2, with D tentatively TRBD1 (6 bases). The germline V gene has CDR1 MNHEY and CDR2 SMNVEV (reference sequence). The CDR3 is made up of 14 amino acids. Trimming removed 6 bases at V and 0 bases at J, with 8 bases between. As DNA, the CDR3 is TGTGCCAGCAGGCAGGGGCCGAACACCGGGGAGCTGTTTTTT. Translation: CASRQGPNTGELFF.

This chain joins TRBV30 and TRBJ1-3; D perhaps matches TRBD1 (5 bases). Germline lookup yields CDR1 GTSNPN and CDR2 SVGIG (reference sequence). The CDR3 has 15 residues. The V and J ends lost 4 bases and 2 bases respectively, with 15 bases between them. This chain's CDR3 is CAWIQGGEAGNTIYF. In nucleotides, the CDR3 is TGTGCCTGGATCCAGGGAGGAGAGGCTGGAAACACCATATATTTT.

V and J are TRBV6-4 and TRBJ2-1, with 9 positions matching TRBD1. Germline-derived CDR1 and CDR2 are MRHNA and SNTAGT. This CDR3 is built from 16 residues. The V and J ends lost 0 bases and 0 bases, in that order; junction bases with no gene match: 0. CDR3 sequence reads: CASSDSTGGSYNEQFF. The CDR3 DNA sequence: TGTGCCAGCAGTGACTCGACAGGGGGCTCCTACAATGAGCAGTTCTTC.

The chain has TRBV7-6 and TRBJ1-1; 9 nucleotides align to TRBD1. Germline CDR1 is SGHVS and CDR2 is FNYEAQ. The CDR3 contains 14 residues. Germline trimming cut 8 bases from V and 4 bases from J; bases unmatched to any gene: 8. CDR3 sequence (DNA): TGTGCCAGCGGAACTGGGACAGGGCCCACTGAAGCTTTCTTT. It translates to CASGTGTGPTEAFF.